A single sample gave rise to the 25 T cell receptor beta chains below, sequenced in a study of shared clonotypes between healthy human individuals. Clones were read by immunoSEQ multiplex PCR, and TCRdb kept only the in-frame ones, dropping some. The repertoire includes roughly 1,800,000 clones, about 95% of them detected once, and 1% to 1.5% sits in the top ten. Naive CD8 cells lacked CD45RO and underwent positive selection for CCR7, leaving out terminally differentiated effector memory CD45RA+ cells. The sequencing sample was made of naive CD8+ T cells sorted from blood. The receptors shown here come from a man between 18 and 35 years old in good health.

V and J are TRBV6-5 and TRBJ2-7; tentative D call: TRBD2 (6 bases). Trimming took 6 bases from V and 1 from J, leaving 13 bases between them. The CDR3 is 14 amino acids. Germline V lookup: CDR1 MNHEY, CDR2 SVGAGI. The CDR3 here is CASRVAEVSYEQYF. CDR3 bases: TGTGCCAGCAGGGTAGCGGAGGTTTCCTACGAGCAGTACTTC.

The chain recombines TRBV9 with TRBJ2-2; D uncertain. CDR1 and CDR2 from the germline V gene are SGDLS and YYNGEE. The CDR3 has 14 residues. V was trimmed by 0 bases and J by 2 bases, leaving 5 bases between them. The CDR3 spells CASSVDINTGELFF. CDR3 sequence (DNA): TGTGCCAGCAGCGTAGATATCAACACCGGGGAGCTGTTTTTT.

The V gene is TRBV27, the J gene TRBJ2-1, with D perhaps matching TRBD2 (6 bases). The CDR3 spans 14 residues. The V gene's germline CDR1 is MNHEY and CDR2 SMNVEV (reference sequence). Trimming removed 6 bases from V and 8 bases from J, with 17 bases in between. DNA for the CDR3: TGTGCCAGCAGAAGGAGGGAGTCCCCAGATGAGCAGTTCTTC. Translation gives CASRRRESPDEQFF.

The chain uses TRBV4-3 and TRBJ1-6, with D perhaps TRBD1 (6 bases). Germline V gene data show CDR1 as LGHNA and CDR2 as YSLEER. CDR3 length equals 17 residues. Trimming left V 0 bases short and J 6 bases short, with 15 bases between. The CDR3: CASSQDLTGALNSPLHF. CDR3 DNA: TGCGCCAGCAGCCAAGATTTGACGGGGGCCCTTAATTCACCCCTCCACTTT.

The chain combines TRBV6-6 with TRBJ2-7; 9 bases map to TRBD2. The length of the CDR3 is 16 residues. Germline-derived CDR1 and CDR2 are MNHNY and SVGAGI (reference sequence). V shed 5 bases and J 0 bases; nucleotides not matched to a gene: 8. The CDR3 protein is CASSPPLAGPSYEQYF. The CDR3 nucleotides are TGTGCCAGCAGTCCCCCCCTAGCGGGGCCCTCCTACGAGCAGTACTTC.

The chain employs TRBV7-2 and TRBJ2-5, with D perhaps TRBD2 (5 bases). V shed 3 bases and J shed 9 bases, with 11 bases lying between them. CDR1 is SGHTA and CDR2 is FQGNSA in the germline V gene. This CDR3 is 12 amino acids long. CDR3 coding DNA: TGTGCCAGCAGCTTGGACTCTGTGGCCCAGTACTTC. Protein sequence: CASSLDSVAQYF.

In this sample, this clone turned up once. The chain uses TRBV28 and TRBJ1-2, with D unclear. V was pared by 2 bases and J by 7 bases, with 11 bases between. Germline V gives CDR1 MDHEN, CDR2 SYDVKM. The length of the CDR3 is 13 residues. CDR3 residues: CASSLMGKGGYTF. The CDR3 DNA reads as TGTGCCAGCAGTTTAATGGGGAAGGGTGGCTACACCTTC.

A few counts support this clone. Here the CDR3 DNA reads TGTGCCAGCAGCACCGAAGGGGTCCAGTACTTC. Encoded protein: CASSTEGVQYF. This chain links TRBV11-2 with TRBJ2-5; the D gene is possibly TRBD1 (5 bases). Trimming pared 5 bases from V and 10 bases from J, leaving 11 bases between. The CDR3 is 11 residues long. Germline CDR1 and CDR2: SGHAT and FQNNGV.

The chain uses TRBV2 and TRBJ1-1; 9 nucleotides agree with TRBD1. Germline V gene lookup returns CDR1 SNHLY and CDR2 FYNNEI. V dropped 4 bases and J dropped 3; count of bases not matched to a gene: 9. This CDR3 is built from 16 residues. The CDR3 coding sequence is TGTGCCAGCAGTGTAGAACAGGGGGCAGAGGACACTGAAGCTTTCTTT. Its translation is CASSVEQGAEDTEAFF.

Comments on this clone: Other DNA sequences in the sample encode the same CDR3. The chain is built from TRBV11-2 and TRBJ2-5; D is uncertain. Germline loops: CDR1 SGHAT, CDR2 FQNNGV. The CDR3 covers 12 residues. The germline V and J ends were trimmed by 5 bases and 5 bases, with 9 bases remaining between them. This CDR3 is CASSPDLETQYF. The CDR3 bases are TGTGCCAGCAGCCCAGATCTGGAGACCCAGTACTTC.

In its sample, this clone was seen once. The sample carries other DNA sequences with the same CDR3. The chain couples TRBV28 to TRBJ1-5; a possible D gene is TRBD1 (6 bases). V lost 6 bases, J lost 7 bases, and 16 bases lay in between. Germline V gene sequence: CDR1 MDHEN, CDR2 SYDVKM. This CDR3 is built from 14 residues. The chain's CDR3 is CASSPTGSGQPQHF. The CDR3 DNA reads as TGTGCCAGCAGCCCAACAGGGTCGGGACAGCCCCAGCATTTT.

The J gene is TRBJ2-7, the V gene TRBV27; TRBD1 matches at 9 bases. V trimming: 5 bases; J trimming: 5 bases; junction bases outside the gene matches: 10. The CDR3 sequence is 15 residues long. Germline V gives CDR1 MNHEY, CDR2 SMNVEV (reference sequence). CDR3 DNA: TGTGCCAGCAGTGTGGGACAGGGTCTATTCGACGAGCAGTACTTC. Amino acid sequence: CASSVGQGLFDEQYF.

The chain employs TRBV29-1 and TRBJ2-4; no clear D. The V and J ends lost 0 bases and 11 bases respectively, with 20 bases between them. The CDR3 runs to 15 residues. CDR1 and CDR2 (germline): SQVTM, ANQGSEA. CDR3 amino acids: CSVEDAGTMGPVQYF. DNA of the CDR3: TGCAGCGTTGAAGACGCAGGTACGATGGGCCCAGTTCAGTACTTC.

The chain has TRBV4-3 and TRBJ2-7; possibly TRBD1 for D (6 bases). The CDR3 has 16 residues. Per germline, CDR1 LGHNA and CDR2 YSLEER. Trimming removed 1 base from V and 4 bases from J, with 17 bases in between. The CDR3 sequence is CASSQVAGASIYEQYF. CDR3 nucleotide sequence: TGCGCCAGCAGCCAAGTCGCAGGGGCCAGCATTTACGAGCAGTACTTC.

This chain's CDR3 is CASSLGLAGGADTQYF. CDR3 coding DNA: TGTGCCAGCAGCCTAGGACTAGCGGGAGGGGCGGATACGCAGTATTTT. The chain combines TRBV7-9 with TRBJ2-3, with 15 bases lining up with TRBD2. Germline CDR1 SEHNR, CDR2 FQNEAQ (reference sequence). The CDR3 is 16 amino acids. V lost 5 bases to trimming and J lost 6 bases; unmatched junction nucleotides: 6.

The gene calls are TRBV5-1 and TRBJ1-1; D is perhaps TRBD1 (6 bases). This CDR3 is built from 15 residues. The V end lost 4 bases, the J end lost 2 bases, and 15 bases lay between the germline ends. CDR1 is SGHRS, CDR2 YFSETQ, per germline. The CDR3 DNA follows: TGCGCCAGCAGCCCTACCCGGGACATAAACACTGAAGCTTTCTTT. This gives the protein CASSPTRDINTEAFF.

The J gene is TRBJ2-7, the V gene TRBV28; D unclear. The CDR3 covers 12 residues. Trimming cost V 4 bases and J 7 bases, with 11 bases left between them. Germline CDR1 and CDR2: MDHEN and SYDVKM. DNA of the CDR3: TGTGCCAGCAGTTCGGACGTCTGGGAGCAGTACTTC. Its translation: CASSSDVWEQYF.

V usage is TRBV10-3 and J usage is TRBJ1-3; D is uncertain. The CDR3 runs 15 residues. Trimming pared 4 bases from V and 6 bases from J, leaving 16 bases between. From germline, CDR1 is ENHRY and CDR2 SYGVKD. CDR3 coding DNA: TGTGCCATCAGTGGCCTGGATGGGTACTCAAACACCATATATTTT. The encoded protein is CAISGLDGYSNTIYF.

The genes are TRBV10-1 and TRBJ1-1; D not certain. Germline CDR1 reads WNHNN; CDR2 reads SYGVQD (reference sequence). The CDR3 is 15 amino acids. Trimming took off 3 bases at V and 3 bases at J, with 14 bases between the two ends. The CDR3 sequence is CASSDSPGADTEAFF. The CDR3 nucleotides read TGCGCCAGCAGTGATTCTCCGGGAGCGGACACTGAAGCTTTCTTT.

This sequence joins TRBV7-2 and TRBJ2-1; TRBD1 matches at 8 bases. Germline CDR1 is SGHTA and CDR2 is FQGNSA. J gave up 2 bases and V 3 bases, and 3 bases lay outside the gene matches. The CDR3 runs 15 residues. The CDR3 DNA reads as TGTGCCAGCAGCTTTACAGGGGGACCCTACAATGAGCAGTTCTTC. Protein sequence: CASSFTGGPYNEQFF.

The rearrangement links TRBV19 to TRBJ2-7, with D unresolved. CDR1 is LNHDA and CDR2 is SQIVND in the germline V gene (reference sequence). The CDR3 totals 14 residues. Trimming removed 2 bases from V and 3 bases from J, with 11 bases in between. CDR3 in DNA: TGTGCCAGTAGTATAAGAGAGAACGGCTACGAGCAGTACTTC. It is translated as CASSIRENGYEQYF.

Details on this clone: Other DNA sequences in the sample encode the same CDR3. The chain couples TRBV7-9 to TRBJ2-3, with D possibly being TRBD2 (6 bases). V lost 4 bases, J lost 1 base, and 12 bases lay in between. Germline values: CDR1 SEHNR, CDR2 FQNEAQ (reference sequence). The CDR3 extends over 15 amino acids. The CDR3 protein is CASSSPGGGTDTQYF. CDR3 bases: TGTGCCAGCAGCTCCCCCGGCGGGGGCACAGATACGCAGTATTTT. The variable domain in full, completed from reference TRBV7-9 and TRBJ2-3, reads DTGVSQNPRHKITKRGQNVTFRCDPISEHNRLYWYRQTLGQGPEFLTYFQNEAQLEKSRLLSDRFSAERPKGSFSTLEIQRTEQGDSAMYLCASSSPGGGTDTQYFGPGTRLTVL.

The genes are TRBV30 and TRBJ2-7; D is unresolved. V lost 2 bases to trimming and J lost 0 bases, with 17 bases between them. Germline CDR1 GTSNPN, CDR2 SVGIG (reference sequence). CDR3 size: 16 residues. Here the CDR3 reads CAWSPAQVVISYEQYF. The CDR3 DNA follows: TGTGCCTGGAGTCCGGCCCAGGTAGTGATCTCCTACGAGCAGTACTTC.

The chain recombines TRBV7-8 with TRBJ2-1, with D perhaps matching TRBD2 (6 bases). The CDR3 runs to 16 residues. CDR1 is SGHVS, CDR2 FQNEAQ, per germline. V lost 2 bases, J lost 0 bases, and 11 bases lay in between. CDR3 nucleotide sequence: TGTGCCAGCAGCTTATACGCGGGGAGCTCCTACAATGAGCAGTTCTTC. It yields the protein CASSLYAGSSYNEQFF. The complete variable domain, with remaining parts taken from reference TRBV7-8 and TRBJ2-1, reads GAGVSQSPRYKVAKRGQDVALRCDPISGHVSLFWYQQALGQGPEFLTYFQNEAQLDKSGLPSDRFFAERPEGSVSTLKIQRTQQEDSAVYLCASSLYAGSSYNEQFFGPGTRLTVL.

The rearrangement joins TRBV2 to TRBJ2-7, with TRBD2 as a possible D gene (6 bases). CDR1 SNHLY and CDR2 FYNNEI come from the germline V gene. The CDR3 totals 14 residues. Trimming took 0 bases from V and 0 from J, leaving 6 bases between them. The CDR3 sequence is CASSEASGSYEQYF. The CDR3 bases are TGTGCCAGCAGTGAAGCTAGCGGCTCCTACGAGCAGTACTTC.